The subject of this entry is one T cell receptor beta chain. Its specificity is not known. This sample is drawn from a study of CD8+CD57+ T cells in acquired aplastic anemia. Study context: The study obtained an average of roughly 3 ug of DNA from sorted CD4+ and CD8+ cells. Notes on the study in general: More than 25 was the count of CD8+ CDR3 sequences that patients shared with controls.

Trimming pared 0 bases from V and 4 bases from J, leaving 8 bases between. The CDR3 contains 14 residues. Germline assignment: CDR1 SEHNR and CDR2 FQNEAQ (reference sequence). CDR3 and TCR beta VDJ profiling relied on a genomic DNA template. MiXCR, run by TCRdb on the reads, gives a single entry per CDR3 protein. The repertoire consists of around 430,000 distinct CDR3 sequences, with less than 35% occurring once and the leading ten covering under 0.95%. Sequencing involved patients with CD8+CD57+ cell expansion previously shown by flow cytometry. The enrolled patients all had severe acquired aplastic anemia. Patients had received no therapy at the time of blood sampling.

The sequence was collected from a human donor with aplastic anemia. V gene TRBV7-9 combines with J gene TRBJ2-3; D is perhaps TRBD1 or TRBD2 (5 bases each). What was sequenced was sorted CD4+, CD8+, or CD8+CD57+ T cells (not recorded which) from PBMCs. CDR3 region: CASSLAGVSDTQYF. CDR3 coding DNA: TGTGCCAGCAGCTTAGCGGGGGTTTCAGATACGCAGTATTTT.